This record looks at one T cell receptor (beta chain) sequence and its context. The CDR3 has 13 amino acids. CDR1 is SGHVS and CDR2 is FQNEAQ in the germline V gene. Germline trimming cut 2 bases from V and 4 bases from J; bases unmatched to any gene: 1. The repertoire was sequenced with immunoSEQ multiplex PCR; TCRdb's copy has only in-frame clones and lacks some. The sample gives 140,000 to 150,000 clones, approximately 85% of which show up once; roughly 8% is in the top ten. This entry belongs to a study of blood T cell repertoires in COVID-19. This clonotype originated in an older woman with COVID-19, enrolled during active disease. The chain carries TRBV7-8 and TRBJ2-7, with 8 bases matching TRBD1. The sequencing sample was made of peripheral blood. In DNA, the CDR3 is TGTGCCAGCAGCTTATGGACAGGGTACGAGCAGTACTTC. Its protein product is CASSLWTGYEQYF. The full variable domain, in which reference TRBV7-8 and TRBJ2-7 provide the parts outside the CDR3, is GAGVSQSPRYKVAKRGQDVALRCDPISGHVSLFWYQQALGQGPEFLTYFQNEAQLDKSGLPSDRFFAERPEGSVSTLKIQRTQQEDSAVYLCASSLWTGYEQYFGPGTRLTVT.